The source of this T cell receptor (beta chain) is a study of vaccination and CD4 T cells after COVID-19. Study background: Typically, post-vaccine samples were obtained a median about 79 days after dose two, within a range of 14 to 241.

Study results and caveats: Post-infection sampling omitted early timepoints and covered relatively few convalescent patients.

About this clonotype itself: Its cognate antigen is unknown.

The study sequenced cultured CD4+ T cell DNA using the Oncomine TCR Beta short-read assay. Scientists extracted genomic DNA from CD4+ T cells grown in culture. TCRdb used MiXCR to reprocess the PCR reads, holding one entry per CDR3 protein. The table shows about 25,000 distinct CDR3 sequences, with approximately 50% occurring only once. Treatment: roughly 11-day PBMC culture with coronavirus spike peptide pools or control peptides (ViraFEST assay). Germline CDR1 reads SEHNR; CDR2 reads FQNEAQ (reference sequence). The length of the CDR3 is 13 residues. Trimming cost V 2 bases and J 9 bases, with 14 bases left between them.

The sequenced material came from CD4+ T cells from blood, cultured in vitro. The V and J genes are TRBV7-9 and TRBJ2-7; D is unresolved. The clonotype was recovered from a human donor who had recovered from COVID-19. CDR3 sequence reads: CASSLSLASVQYF. DNA of the CDR3: TGTGCCAGCAGCTTATCCCTGGCGTCAGTGCAGTACTTC.